Listed below are T cell receptor beta chains from one sample, sequenced in a study of metastatic and nonmetastatic thyroid tumors. TCRdb reassembled clones from the PCR reads with MiXCR. This table has 50,000 to 70,000 clones, just over 4% appearing once. Sequences were obtained from blood. These TCRs come from a female donor with papillary thyroid cancer or a benign thyroid nodule (not recorded which). Some clones in this sample may be carry-over from other donors' samples. Each CDR3 is given with its conserved first and last residue. The D gene is left open where the match is weak. Size is stated for part of the rows, as once, few or many counts, or as a class when the clone is expanded.

cdr3_aa: CANSIKGTDTQYF; cdr3_nt: TGTGCCAACAGCATTAAGGGAACAGATACGCAGTATTTT; v_call: TRBV5-4; j_call: TRBJ2-3; clone_size: few; d_call: NA
cdr3_aa: CASSLKLGRDRGGEETQYF; cdr3_nt: TGTGCCAGCAGCTTAAAGCTCGGCCGAGACAGGGGCGGGGAGGAGACCCAGTACTTC; v_call: TRBV7-9; j_call: TRBJ2-5; clone_size: few; d_call: TRBD1
cdr3_aa: CASSHLAGPHTQYF; cdr3_nt: TGTGCCAGCAGCCATTTGGCGGGACCTCATACGCAGTATTTT; v_call: TRBV3-1; j_call: TRBJ2-3; clone_size: many; d_call: NA
cdr3_aa: CASSGRYSGANVLTF; cdr3_nt: TGTGCCAGCAGTGGGAGGTACTCTGGGGCCAACGTCCTGACTTTC; v_call: TRBV6-1; j_call: TRBJ2-6; clone_size: many; d_call: NA
cdr3_aa: CASSSSAGLASRNEQFF; cdr3_nt: TGTGCCAGCAGTTCCTCCGCGGGACTAGCCAGTCGCAATGAGCAGTTCTTC; v_call: TRBV12-3/TRBV12-4; j_call: TRBJ2-1; clone_size: many; d_call: TRBD2
cdr3_aa: CASSPASSGANVLTF; cdr3_nt: TGTGCCAGCTCACCAGCTAGCTCTGGGGCCAACGTCCTGACTTTC; v_call: TRBV18; j_call: TRBJ2-6; clone_size: NA; d_call: NA
cdr3_aa: CACSPGRGREETQYF; cdr3_nt: TGTGCCTGCTCCCCTGGCAGGGGGCGCGAGGAGACCCAGTACTTC; v_call: TRBV2; j_call: TRBJ2-5; clone_size: many; d_call: TRBD1
cdr3_aa: CASSVYSSSYNERFF; cdr3_nt: TGTGCCAGCAGCGTGTACTCTAGCTCCTACAATGAGCGGTTCTTC; v_call: TRBV2; j_call: TRBJ2-1; clone_size: few; d_call: NA
cdr3_aa: CASSITGSGANVLTF; cdr3_nt: TGTGCCAGTAGTATAACCGGTTCCGGGGCCAACGTCCTGACTTTC; v_call: TRBV19; j_call: TRBJ2-6; clone_size: NA; d_call: NA
cdr3_aa: CATSRGAVNEQFF; cdr3_nt: TGTGCCACCAGCAGGGGGGCGGTAAATGAGCAGTTCTTC; v_call: TRBV15; j_call: TRBJ2-1; clone_size: many; d_call: NA
cdr3_aa: CSALQGDRRPQHF; cdr3_nt: TGCAGTGCCCTTCAAGGTGACAGGAGGCCCCAGCATTTT; v_call: TRBV20-1; j_call: TRBJ1-5; clone_size: few; d_call: NA
cdr3_aa: CASSYGLAGTDTQYF; cdr3_nt: TGCGCCAGCAGCTACGGACTAGCGGGGACAGATACGCAGTATTTT; v_call: TRBV5-1; j_call: TRBJ2-3; clone_size: many; d_call: TRBD2
cdr3_aa: CASSTSVAYNEQFF; cdr3_nt: TGTGCCAGCAGCACTAGCGTAGCCTACAATGAGCAGTTCTTC; v_call: TRBV2; j_call: TRBJ2-1; clone_size: many; d_call: TRBD2
cdr3_aa: CASSGGQRMTGELFF; cdr3_nt: TGCGCCAGCAGCGGAGGACAGAGGATGACCGGGGAGCTGTTTTTT; v_call: TRBV5-1; j_call: TRBJ2-2; clone_size: many; d_call: NA
cdr3_aa: CASIGPSGAGGLADTQYF; cdr3_nt: TGTGCCAGCATCGGGCCCAGTGGGGCGGGAGGGCTGGCAGATACGCAGTATTTT; v_call: TRBV2; j_call: TRBJ2-3; clone_size: many; d_call: TRBD2
cdr3_aa: CATSRGDSEKLFF; cdr3_nt: TGTGCCACCAGCAGAGGAGACAGCGAAAAACTGTTTTTT; v_call: TRBV15; j_call: TRBJ1-4; clone_size: NA; d_call: NA
cdr3_aa: CASSSTAGGFMQYF; cdr3_nt: TGTGCCAGCAGCTCAACAGCGGGAGGGTTTATGCAGTATTTT; v_call: TRBV11-3; j_call: TRBJ2-3; clone_size: many; d_call: TRBD2
cdr3_aa: CATSLRREFDNEQFF; cdr3_nt: TGTGCCACCAGCTTAAGGCGGGAATTCGACAATGAGCAGTTCTTC; v_call: TRBV7-9; j_call: TRBJ2-1; clone_size: NA; d_call: NA
cdr3_aa: CASSSTFRGAHEQFF; cdr3_nt: TGCGCCAGCAGCTCAACCTTTAGGGGGGCACATGAGCAGTTCTTC; v_call: TRBV5-1; j_call: TRBJ2-1; clone_size: many; d_call: NA
cdr3_aa: CASIQARGPTYEQYF; cdr3_nt: TGTGCCAGCATCCAAGCGAGAGGGCCGACCTATGAGCAGTACTTC; v_call: TRBV6-1; j_call: TRBJ2-7; clone_size: few; d_call: NA
cdr3_aa: CASSLPSYEQYF; cdr3_nt: TGTGCCAGCAGCTTGCCCTCCTACGAGCAGTACTTC; v_call: TRBV7-2; j_call: TRBJ2-7; clone_size: NA; d_call: NA
cdr3_aa: CGAVLTGPNSPLHF; cdr3_nt: TGCGGTGCGGTTTTGACAGGTCCTAATTCACCCCTCCACTTT; v_call: TRBV20-1; j_call: TRBJ1-6; clone_size: few; d_call: NA
cdr3_aa: CASSIDRTYEQYF; cdr3_nt: TGTGCCAGTAGTATAGACAGAACCTACGAGCAGTACTTC; v_call: TRBV19; j_call: TRBJ2-7; clone_size: many; d_call: NA
cdr3_aa: CASRGQGNNEQFF; cdr3_nt: TGTGCCAGCAGAGGACAGGGGAACAATGAGCAGTTCTTC; v_call: TRBV7-9; j_call: TRBJ2-1; clone_size: many; d_call: TRBD1
cdr3_aa: CASSTQLGQGNYEQYF; cdr3_nt: TGTGCCAGCAGCACCCAGTTGGGACAGGGAAACTACGAGCAGTACTTC; v_call: TRBV11-2; j_call: TRBJ2-7; clone_size: many; d_call: TRBD1
cdr3_aa: CASSEESGGGNEKLFF; cdr3_nt: TGTGCCAGCAGTGAAGAGTCAGGGGGGGGTAATGAAAAACTGTTTTTT; v_call: TRBV6-1; j_call: TRBJ1-4; clone_size: NA; d_call: TRBD1
cdr3_aa: CASSFGGRADTQHF; cdr3_nt: TGCGCCAGCAGCTTCGGCGGGAGGGCCGATACGCAGCATTTT; v_call: TRBV5-1; j_call: TRBJ1-5; clone_size: NA; d_call: NA
cdr3_aa: CASHGAGRPNNEQFF; cdr3_nt: TGTGCCTCCCATGGAGCGGGAAGGCCAAACAATGAGCAGTTCTTC; v_call: TRBV11-2; j_call: TRBJ2-1; clone_size: many; d_call: TRBD2
cdr3_aa: CSARDGGSGYEQYF; cdr3_nt: TGCAGTGCTAGAGATGGCGGTAGCGGGTACGAGCAGTACTTC; v_call: TRBV20-1; j_call: TRBJ2-7; clone_size: few; d_call: TRBD2
cdr3_aa: CASRVAGNTEAFF; cdr3_nt: TGTGCCAGCAGGGTAGCAGGGAACACTGAAGCTTTCTTT; v_call: TRBV6-1; j_call: TRBJ1-1; clone_size: few; d_call: NA
cdr3_aa: CASSTVAGGGETQYF; cdr3_nt: TGTGCCAGCAGCACCGTAGCGGGAGGGGGGGAGACCCAGTACTTC; v_call: TRBV5-4; j_call: TRBJ2-5; clone_size: many; d_call: TRBD2
cdr3_aa: CTTSPGQGIRGQFF; cdr3_nt: TGTACCACCAGCCCGGGACAAGGTATAAGGGGGCAGTTCTTC; v_call: TRBV24-1; j_call: TRBJ2-1; clone_size: NA; d_call: NA
cdr3_aa: CASRDRGPASGPLHF; cdr3_nt: TGTGCCAGCAGGGACAGGGGACCCGCCTCGGGACCCCTCCACTTT; v_call: TRBV6-1; j_call: TRBJ1-6; clone_size: few; d_call: TRBD1
cdr3_aa: CASSPLQVANTGELFF; cdr3_nt: TGTGCCAGTAGTCCCCTACAGGTGGCAAACACCGGCGAGCTGTTTTTT; v_call: TRBV19; j_call: TRBJ2-2; clone_size: NA; d_call: NA
cdr3_aa: CASSLPQTSGSTGELFF; cdr3_nt: TGCGCCAGCAGCTTGCCCCAGACTAGCGGGAGTACCGGGGAGCTGTTTTTT; v_call: TRBV5-1; j_call: TRBJ2-2; clone_size: many; d_call: TRBD2
cdr3_aa: CASSFSGARTEAFF; cdr3_nt: TGTGCCAGCAGTTTCTCGGGGGCGAGGACTGAAGCTTTCTTT; v_call: TRBV27; j_call: TRBJ1-1; clone_size: once; d_call: NA
cdr3_aa: CASSPEMWTEAFF; cdr3_nt: TGTGCCAGCAGTCCAGAGATGTGGACTGAAGCTTTCTTT; v_call: TRBV12-3/TRBV12-4; j_call: TRBJ1-1; clone_size: NA; d_call: NA
cdr3_aa: CASSVDGSRTGELFF; cdr3_nt: TGTGCCAGCAGCGTTGACGGGAGCCGTACCGGGGAGCTGTTTTTT; v_call: TRBV9; j_call: TRBJ2-2; clone_size: many; d_call: NA
cdr3_aa: CASSLVRDRGHTSVYNEQFF; cdr3_nt: TGTGCTAGCAGCTTGGTCCGGGACAGGGGACACACTAGCGTCTACAATGAGCAGTTCTTC; v_call: TRBV7-7; j_call: TRBJ2-1; clone_size: many; d_call: TRBD1
cdr3_aa: CASSGHDSGYTGELFF; cdr3_nt: TGTGCCAGCAGCGGACATGATAGCGGATACACCGGGGAGCTGTTTTTT; v_call: TRBV12-3/TRBV12-4; j_call: TRBJ2-2; clone_size: few; d_call: NA
cdr3_aa: CASRPQGARGYTF; cdr3_nt: TGTGCCAGCAGGCCACAGGGGGCGCGCGGCTACACCTTC; v_call: TRBV6-2/TRBV6-3; j_call: TRBJ1-2; clone_size: many; d_call: TRBD1
cdr3_aa: CASRLGGGNYNEQFF; cdr3_nt: TGTGCCAGCAGGCTTGGGGGCGGGAACTACAATGAGCAGTTCTTC; v_call: TRBV5-4; j_call: TRBJ2-1; clone_size: many; d_call: NA